Following are 5 T cell receptor beta chains from one sample sequenced in a study of blood T cell repertoires in COVID-19. Using immunoSEQ multiplex PCR, the repertoire was profiled, and TCRdb retains in-frame clones only, with some absent. This sample yields about 240,000 clones, of which approximately 85% are seen a single time; around 11% belongs to the top ten. The source material was peripheral blood. The source of these receptors is a woman aged 60 to 75 with active or convalescent COVID-19.

The rearrangement uses TRBV6-2 or TRBV6-3 and TRBJ2-7, with TRBD2 identical over 7 bases. Germline CDR1 MNHEY, CDR2 SVGEGT. Trimming removed 4 bases from V and 5 bases from J; junction bases left unmatched: 17. The CDR3 runs to 17 residues. The CDR3 sequence is CASSSQPPGLSIHEQYF. The CDR3 DNA sequence: TGTGCCAGCAGTTCCCAACCGCCGGGACTATCCATACACGAGCAGTACTTC.

The chain joins TRBV10-1 to TRBJ2-7; possibly TRBD1 for D (6 bases). Trimming pared 4 bases from V and 3 bases from J, leaving 16 bases between. This CDR3 is built from 15 residues. Germline V lookup: CDR1 WNHNN, CDR2 SYGVQD (reference sequence). The CDR3 loop is CASSGGRQDRYEQYF. CDR3 DNA: TGCGCCAGCAGTGGGGGGAGACAGGACCGCTACGAGCAGTACTTC.

V and J are TRBV7-2 and TRBJ1-1, with D possibly being TRBD1 (5 bases). CDR3 length: 13 amino acids. V lost 4 bases, J lost 1 base, and 7 bases lay in between. Germline V gene data show CDR1 as SGHTA and CDR2 as FQGNSA. The CDR3 DNA is TGTGCCAGCAGCTATCAGGGGAACACTGAAGCTTTCTTT. Protein sequence: CASSYQGNTEAFF.

The chain employs TRBV2 and TRBJ2-3; D is uncertain. The CDR3 is 12 residues long. Per germline, CDR1 SNHLY and CDR2 FYNNEI. Deletions cut 5 bases from V and 7 bases from J, with 10 bases between. The CDR3 sequence: CASSRVFHTQYF. The CDR3 bases are TGTGCCAGCAGTCGGGTGTTTCATACGCAGTATTTT.

V and J are TRBV15 and TRBJ1-1, with D unclear. The V end was cut by 0 bases, the J end by 0 bases, with 5 bases between. Germline assignment: CDR1 LNHNV and CDR2 YYDKDF (reference sequence). The CDR3 has 14 residues. CDR3 protein: CATSRDFLNTEAFF. DNA of the CDR3: TGTGCCACCAGCAGAGATTTCTTGAACACTGAAGCTTTCTTT.